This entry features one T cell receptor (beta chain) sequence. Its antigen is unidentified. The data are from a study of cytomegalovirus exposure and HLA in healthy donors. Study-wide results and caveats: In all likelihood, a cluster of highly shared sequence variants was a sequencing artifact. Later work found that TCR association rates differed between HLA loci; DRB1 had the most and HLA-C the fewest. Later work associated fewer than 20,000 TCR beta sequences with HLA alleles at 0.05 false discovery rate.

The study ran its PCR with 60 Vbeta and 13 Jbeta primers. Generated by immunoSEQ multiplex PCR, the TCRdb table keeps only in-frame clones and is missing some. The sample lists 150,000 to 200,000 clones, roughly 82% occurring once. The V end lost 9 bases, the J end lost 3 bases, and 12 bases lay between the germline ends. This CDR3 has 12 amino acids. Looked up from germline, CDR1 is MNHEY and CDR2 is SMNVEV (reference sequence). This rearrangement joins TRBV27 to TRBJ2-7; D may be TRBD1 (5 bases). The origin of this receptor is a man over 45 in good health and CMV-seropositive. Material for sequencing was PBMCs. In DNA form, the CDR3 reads TGTGCCAGTGCGACAGTTGGCTACGAGCAGTACTTC. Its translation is CASATVGYEQYF.